This note documents a single TCR beta chain sequence. The antigen is undetermined. The data are from a study of radiation and T cells in renal cell carcinoma. Overall study findings and caveats: From baseline, blood top tumor clonotypes peaked at 2 weeks post-radiation.

The junction had 4 bases not matched to a gene; V was cut back by 3 bases and J by 1 base. The CDR3 sequence is 18 residues long. Germline values: CDR1 SGHDT, CDR2 YYEEEE. Time point indicated: blood 4 weeks post-SBRT, at nephrectomy. As for treatment: 15 Gy SBRT to primary tumor, nephrectomy 4 weeks later. Nephrectomy followed 15 Gy stereotactic body radiation by 4 weeks. Sequencing used immunoSEQ multiplex PCR; TCRdb keeps in-frame clones, though not all of them. The sample includes about 78,000 clones, approximately 90% of them seen just once. The chain carries TRBV5-6 and TRBJ2-2; 15 nucleotides agree with TRBD2. The clonotype was recovered from a woman in her 70s with renal cell carcinoma. The sequences come from blood, collected from a patient whose treatment included radiotherapy and nephrectomy. The CDR3 is CASSSGTSGGMNTGELFF. Here the CDR3 DNA reads TGTGCCAGCAGCTCCGGGACTAGCGGGGGGATGAACACCGGGGAGCTGTTTTTT.